These 23 T cell receptor beta chains were sequenced from one sample in a study of blood T cell repertoires in COVID-19. Measured with immunoSEQ multiplex PCR; TCRdb has only the in-frame clones, and not every one. The table lists 140,000 to 150,000 clones, approximately 84% of them singletons. Sequencing was carried out using peripheral blood. The receptors stem from a human donor in a cohort sampled during active COVID-19.

The gene calls are TRBV15 and TRBJ1-6; tentatively, D is TRBD1 (5 bases). The V gene's germline CDR1 is LNHNV and CDR2 YYDKDF (reference sequence). V lost 5 bases, J lost 7 bases, and 18 bases lay in between. There are 16 residues in the CDR3. Here the CDR3 reads CATSGDSRGRNSPLHF. The CDR3 nucleotides read TGTGCCACCAGCGGCGACAGTAGGGGAAGGAATTCACCCCTCCACTTT.

This sequence joins TRBV7-9 and TRBJ1-6, with D uncertain. Germline lookup yields CDR1 SEHNR and CDR2 FQNEAQ (reference sequence). V shed 0 bases and J shed 8 bases, with 11 bases lying between them. The CDR3 runs 15 residues. CDR3 residues: CASSLAQFRDSPLHF. The CDR3 nucleotides are TGTGCCAGCAGCTTAGCCCAGTTTCGGGATTCACCCCTCCACTTT.

This rearrangement joins TRBV12-5 to TRBJ2-3; tentatively, D is TRBD2 (5 bases). Trimming took 7 bases from V and 0 from J, leaving 14 bases between them. From germline, CDR1 is LGHNT and CDR2 FRNRAP. The CDR3 is 15 amino acids. CDR3 in DNA: TGTGCTAGTGCCCCGCGGGCCACTAGCACAGATACGCAGTATTTT. Residues: CASAPRATSTDTQYF. Together with reference TRBV12-5 and TRBJ2-3, the CDR3 gives the full variable domain: DARVTQTPRHKVTEMGQEVTMRCQPILGHNTVFWYRQTMMQGLELLAYFRNRAPLDDSGMPKDRFSAEMPDATLATLKIQPSEPRDSAVYFCASAPRATSTDTQYFGPGTRLTVL.

V usage is TRBV4-1 and J usage is TRBJ1-5; 9 bases match TRBD1. The germline gives CDR1 MGHRA, CDR2 YSYEKL. Trimming removed 3 bases from V and 3 bases from J; junction bases left unmatched: 6. The CDR3 totals 16 residues. As DNA, the CDR3 is TGCGCCAGCAGCCAGAGACAGGGGGGGCTCAATCAGCCCCAGCATTTT. Translation: CASSQRQGGLNQPQHF.

The CDR3 DNA reads as TGTGCCACCAGTGATTCTAAGACACAGGGGCTTATTAATCAGCCCCAGCATTTT. As protein: CATSDSKTQGLINQPQHF. The chain links TRBV24-1 to TRBJ1-5, with 7 bases matching TRBD1. The CDR3 loop spans 18 amino acids. Losses at the gene ends were 2 bases for V and 4 bases for J; bases not matched to a gene: 13. CDR1 is KGHDR and CDR2 is SFDVKD in the germline V gene.

This chain joins TRBV2 and TRBJ1-5; TRBD1 matches 9 bases. Trimming took 4 bases from V and 3 from J; bases not matched to a gene: 1. Germline CDR1 SNHLY, CDR2 FYNNEI. CDR3 size: 14 residues. CDR3 protein: CASSGDRVNQPQHF. CDR3 bases: TGTGCCAGCAGTGGGGACAGGGTCAATCAGCCCCAGCATTTT. The full variable domain, in which reference TRBV2 and TRBJ1-5 provide the parts outside the CDR3, is EPEVTQTPSHQVTQMGQEVILRCVPISNHLYFYWYRQILGQKVEFLVSFYNNEISEKSEIFDDQFSVERPDGSNFTLKIRSTKLEDSAMYFCASSGDRVNQPQHFGDGTRLSIL.

The V call is TRBV2, the J call TRBJ1-1, with D possibly being TRBD1 (6 bases). The CDR3 runs 14 residues. Trimming cost V 4 bases and J 1 base, with 10 bases left between them. Germline V gives CDR1 SNHLY, CDR2 FYNNEI. CDR3: CASSVRGGNTEAFF. The DNA of the CDR3 is TGTGCCAGCAGTGTACGAGGGGGGAACACTGAAGCTTTCTTT.

The chain is built from TRBV11-2 and TRBJ2-3, with TRBD2 matching over 8 bases. From germline, CDR1 is SGHAT and CDR2 FQNNGV. This CDR3 has 14 residues. V shed 4 bases, J shed 3 bases, and the junction held 3 bases outside the gene matches. Here the CDR3 DNA reads TGTGCCAGCAGCTATACTAGCGGTACAGATACGCAGTATTTT. Amino acid sequence: CASSYTSGTDTQYF.

This chain links TRBV4-2 with TRBJ1-3; no firm D call. Per the germline V gene, CDR1 is LGHNA and CDR2 is YNFKEQ. V dropped 1 base and J dropped 0 bases, with 7 bases sitting between them. The CDR3 loop spans 15 amino acids. The CDR3 spells CASSQVGSSGNTIYF. CDR3 coding DNA: TGTGCCAGCAGCCAAGTCGGGAGCTCTGGAAACACCATATATTTT.

The V call is TRBV6-1, the J call TRBJ2-1; D might be TRBD1 (6 bases). Germline CDR1 MNHNS, CDR2 SASEGT. The V end was cut by 1 base, the J end by 9 bases, with 19 bases between. The CDR3 extends over 16 amino acids. The chain's CDR3 is CASSEGGRTAISEQFF. CDR3 nucleotides: TGTGCCAGCAGTGAAGGAGGAAGGACAGCGATTAGTGAGCAGTTCTTC.

The chain couples TRBV7-8 to TRBJ1-1, with TRBD1 matching 7 bases. Germline CDR1 reads SGHVS; CDR2 reads FQNEAQ. With V trimmed by 4 bases and J by 10 bases, 9 bases remained unmatched. The CDR3 contains 13 residues. CDR3 residues: CASSSTPQGGAFF. CDR3 nucleotides: TGTGCCAGCAGCTCCACTCCCCAGGGGGGAGCTTTCTTT.

This rearrangement joins TRBV5-6 to TRBJ2-3; possibly TRBD1 for D (6 bases). V lost 0 bases and J 4 bases, leaving 21 bases between the germline ends. Germline V lookup: CDR1 SGHDT, CDR2 YYEEEE. CDR3 length equals 18 residues. Here the CDR3 DNA reads TGTGCCAGCAGCTTGGAGCCTCGTCGGCAGGGGTATTCAGATACGCAGTATTTT. It translates to CASSLEPRRQGYSDTQYF.

The CDR3 region is CSVTSGGAGEQFF. The CDR3 bases are TGCAGCGTTACTAGCGGGGGGGCCGGGGAGCAGTTCTTC. V and J are TRBV29-1 and TRBJ2-1; the match to TRBD2 covers 13 bases. Germline V gene sequence: CDR1 SQVTM, CDR2 ANQGSEA. With 5 bases clipped from V and 10 bases from J, the junction kept 5 bases outside the gene matches. This CDR3 contains 13 residues.

Only a few counts were recorded for this clone. The rearrangement joins TRBV30 to TRBJ1-5, with 9 bases that match TRBD1. The CDR3 is 13 residues long. The V and J ends lost 3 bases and 4 bases, in that order; junction bases with no gene match: 1. Germline V CDR1 and CDR2: GTSNPN, SVGIG (reference sequence). The CDR3 region has the DNA TGTGCCTGGAGCGGGACAGGGAATCAGCCCCAGCATTTT. Translating it yields CAWSGTGNQPQHF.

This chain's CDR3 is CASSFTMNTEAFF. In nucleotides, the CDR3 is TGTGCCAGCAGCTTCACTATGAACACTGAAGCTTTCTTT. This rearrangement joins TRBV11-3 to TRBJ1-1; D is undetermined. The CDR3 is 13 amino acids. V gave up 3 bases and J gave up 0 bases, with 5 bases separating them. Germline V lookup: CDR1 SGHNT, CDR2 YENEEA.

The chain links TRBV19 to TRBJ1-4, with unresolved D. Germline assignment: CDR1 LNHDA and CDR2 SQIVND (reference sequence). Trimming took off 1 base at V and 5 bases at J, with 8 bases between the two ends. This CDR3 has 14 residues. CDR3 DNA: TGTGCCAGTAGTATAGGGTCAGAAAATGAAAAACTGTTTTTT. Translating it yields CASSIGSENEKLFF.

This chain uses TRBV12-3 or TRBV12-4 with TRBJ1-2, with D perhaps matching TRBD1 (6 bases). Trimming cost V 5 bases and J 6 bases, with 13 bases left between them. The CDR3 consists of 13 residues. The CDR3 loop reads CASSLGRQDGYTF. Here the CDR3 DNA reads TGTGCCAGCAGTCTGGGTCGACAGGATGGCTACACCTTC.

The chain couples TRBV2 to TRBJ1-5; weak D call: TRBD1 (6 bases). The germline V and J ends were trimmed by 5 bases and 2 bases, with 10 bases remaining between them. Germline loops: CDR1 SNHLY, CDR2 FYNNEI. The CDR3 loop spans 14 amino acids. CDR3 residues: CASSSGVRNQPQHF. The CDR3 nucleotides are TGTGCCAGCAGTTCAGGGGTGCGCAATCAGCCCCAGCATTTT.

The rearrangement joins TRBV6-2 or TRBV6-3 to TRBJ1-5, with 8 bases that match TRBD1. The germline gives CDR1 MNHEY, CDR2 SVGEGT. V lost 2 bases to trimming and J lost 6 bases; unmatched junction nucleotides: 6. The CDR3 length is 15 residues. The CDR3 spells CASSYRSGGRQPQHF. The CDR3 coding sequence is TGTGCCAGCAGTTACCGGTCAGGGGGCCGTCAGCCCCAGCATTTT.

This clone was recorded only once. CDR3 in DNA: TGTGCCAGCAGCCCAACGGAGGGGGCTCGGGGCTACACCTTC. As protein: CASSPTEGARGYTF. The V and J genes are TRBV9 and TRBJ1-2, with 7 bases identical to TRBD1. J was trimmed by 8 bases and V by 4 bases; bases with no gene match: 11. The CDR3 is 14 amino acids. Germline values: CDR1 SGDLS, CDR2 YYNGEE.

V is TRBV5-1 and J is TRBJ1-1; tentative D call: TRBD1 (5 bases). Germline CDR1 reads SGHRS; CDR2 reads YFSETQ. This CDR3 contains 13 residues. Trimming pared 4 bases from V and 10 bases from J, leaving 17 bases between. The CDR3 spells CASSGDSARVAFF. Here the CDR3 DNA reads TGCGCCAGCAGCGGAGACAGTGCACGGGTAGCTTTCTTT.

This clone was seen just once. The chain is built from TRBV7-2 and TRBJ1-5, with a possible D match to TRBD1 (5 bases). The CDR3 spans 14 residues. The germline gives CDR1 SGHTA, CDR2 FQGNSA. V was shortened by 5 bases and J by 3 bases, with 11 bases between the two germline ends. CDR3 region: CASSQTGANQPQHF. As DNA, the CDR3 is TGTGCCAGCAGCCAGACTGGGGCCAATCAGCCCCAGCATTTT.

This rearrangement joins TRBV29-1 to TRBJ1-5; the D gene is possibly TRBD1 (6 bases). The V and J ends lost 6 bases and 6 bases respectively, with 18 bases between them. Germline-derived CDR1 and CDR2 are SQVTM and ANQGSEA. CDR3 length equals 14 residues. The CDR3 DNA sequence: TGCAGCGTCGCTACAGGGACCGAGCGTCAGCCCCAGCATTTT. Its protein is CSVATGTERQPQHF.